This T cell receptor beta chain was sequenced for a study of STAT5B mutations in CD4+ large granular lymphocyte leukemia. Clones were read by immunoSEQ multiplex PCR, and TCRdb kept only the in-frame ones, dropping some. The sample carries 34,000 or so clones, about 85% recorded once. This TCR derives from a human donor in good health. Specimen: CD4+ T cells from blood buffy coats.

In DNA form, the CDR3 reads TGTGCCAGCAGCCGAGGACAGGGAAGGAAAAACCTCTCTGGAAACACCATATATTTT. This translates into CASSRGQGRKNLSGNTIYF. The V call is TRBV5-5, the J call TRBJ1-3, with 8 bases fitting TRBD1. CDR1 is SGHKS and CDR2 is YYEKEE in the germline V gene (reference sequence). The CDR3 runs 19 residues. Trimming at V came to 4 bases and at J to 0 bases, leaving 15 bases not matched to a gene.